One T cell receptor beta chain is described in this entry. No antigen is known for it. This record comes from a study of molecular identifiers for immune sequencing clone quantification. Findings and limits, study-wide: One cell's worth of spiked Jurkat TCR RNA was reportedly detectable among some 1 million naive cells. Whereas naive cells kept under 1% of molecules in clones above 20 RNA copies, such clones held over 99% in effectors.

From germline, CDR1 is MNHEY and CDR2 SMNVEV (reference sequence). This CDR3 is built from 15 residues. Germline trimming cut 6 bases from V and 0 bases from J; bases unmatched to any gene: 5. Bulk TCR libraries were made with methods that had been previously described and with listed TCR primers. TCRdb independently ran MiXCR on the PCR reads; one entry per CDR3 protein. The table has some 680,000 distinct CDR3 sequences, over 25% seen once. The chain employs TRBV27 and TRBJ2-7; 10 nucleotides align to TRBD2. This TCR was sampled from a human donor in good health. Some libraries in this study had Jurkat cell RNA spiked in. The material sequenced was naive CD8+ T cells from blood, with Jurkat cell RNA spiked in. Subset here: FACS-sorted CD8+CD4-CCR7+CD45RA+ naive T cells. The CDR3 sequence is CASRLAGDRSYEQYF. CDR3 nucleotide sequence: TGTGCCAGCAGGCTAGCGGGGGACCGCTCCTACGAGCAGTACTTC.